Listed below are T cell receptor beta chains from one sample, sequenced in a study of shared clonotypes between healthy human individuals. Clones were sequenced by immunoSEQ multiplex PCR, and TCRdb holds only the in-frame ones, with some missing. The sample includes about 1,900,000 clones, about 94% seen only once; the top ten take roughly 1.2%. The specimen was naive CD8+ T cells sorted from blood. The receptors come from a man aged 18 to 35 in good health. The CDR3 runs from the conserved cysteine through the conserved F or W. Fields, in order: V gene, J gene, D gene, clone size, CDR3 DNA, CDR3 protein. A D gene is named only where the DNA matches it firmly. The size field is filled for only some rows; it gives once, few, many or a size class.

v_call: TRBV30
j_call: TRBJ2-7
d_call: NA
clone_size: NA
cdr3_nt: TGTGCCTGGAGTGTACCCGGTGAGCAGTACTTC
cdr3_aa: CAWSVPGEQYF

v_call: TRBV6-1
j_call: TRBJ1-2
d_call: TRBD1
clone_size: NA
cdr3_nt: TGTGCCAGCAGTATCACAGGGGACTATGGCTACACCTTC
cdr3_aa: CASSITGDYGYTF

v_call: TRBV11-2
j_call: TRBJ1-1
d_call: NA
clone_size: NA
cdr3_nt: TGTGCCAGCAGCTTATACGTGAACACTGAAGCTTTCTTT
cdr3_aa: CASSLYVNTEAFF

v_call: TRBV29-1
j_call: TRBJ2-7
d_call: NA
clone_size: NA
cdr3_nt: TGCAGCGTCGTTGCACCAGAGCAGTACTTC
cdr3_aa: CSVVAPEQYF

v_call: TRBV6-1
j_call: TRBJ2-2
d_call: TRBD2
clone_size: NA
cdr3_nt: TGTGCCAGTAATCTAGCGGGGTACACCGGGGAGCTGTTTTTT
cdr3_aa: CASNLAGYTGELFF

v_call: TRBV30
j_call: TRBJ1-6
d_call: NA
clone_size: NA
cdr3_nt: TGTGCCTGGAGTATTGGAGTGTCCTATAATTCACCCCTCCACTTT
cdr3_aa: CAWSIGVSYNSPLHF

v_call: TRBV4-1
j_call: TRBJ2-5
d_call: TRBD2
clone_size: NA
cdr3_nt: TGCGCCAGCAGCCAAGACCCCGGGGGGGCCGGTGAGACCCAGTACTTC
cdr3_aa: CASSQDPGGAGETQYF

v_call: TRBV19
j_call: TRBJ2-1
d_call: TRBD1
clone_size: NA
cdr3_nt: TGTGCCAGTAGTATGGAGTGGTGGGGACAGGGAGTCTACAATGAGCAGTTCTTC
cdr3_aa: CASSMEWWGQGVYNEQFF

v_call: TRBV4-1
j_call: TRBJ2-7
d_call: NA
clone_size: NA
cdr3_nt: TGCGCCAGCAGCCAAGAGTTAGGAGGTGTGACCTACGAGCAGTACTTC
cdr3_aa: CASSQELGGVTYEQYF

v_call: TRBV6-5
j_call: TRBJ2-7
d_call: TRBD2
clone_size: NA
cdr3_nt: TGTGCCAGCAGTCCTACCGGGACTAGCGGCTACGAGCAGTACTTC
cdr3_aa: CASSPTGTSGYEQYF

v_call: TRBV28
j_call: TRBJ2-4
d_call: TRBD1
clone_size: NA
cdr3_nt: TGTGCCAGCAGTTGGGGGACAGGGGAGGACATTCAGTACTTC
cdr3_aa: CASSWGTGEDIQYF

v_call: TRBV7-9
j_call: TRBJ2-5
d_call: TRBD2
clone_size: NA
cdr3_nt: TGTGCCAGCAGCCCCGCCCTAGCGGGAGTCGGCGAGACCCAGTACTTC
cdr3_aa: CASSPALAGVGETQYF

v_call: TRBV5-4
j_call: TRBJ2-1
d_call: NA
clone_size: once
cdr3_nt: TGTGCCAGCAGCTTGCGCCCAGATGAGCAGTTCTTC
cdr3_aa: CASSLRPDEQFF

v_call: TRBV4-3
j_call: TRBJ2-1
d_call: NA
clone_size: NA
cdr3_nt: TGCGCCAGCAGCCAAGGTAATGGCGGGTCTTACAATGAGCAGTTCTTC
cdr3_aa: CASSQGNGGSYNEQFF

v_call: TRBV6-1
j_call: TRBJ1-5
d_call: TRBD1
clone_size: NA
cdr3_nt: TGTGCCAGCAGCGTCAGGGGGCAAAAGCAGCCCCAGCATTTT
cdr3_aa: CASSVRGQKQPQHF

v_call: TRBV5-4
j_call: TRBJ1-1
d_call: NA
clone_size: few
cdr3_nt: TGTGCCAGCACCACGGACAGAAACACTGAAGCTTTCTTT
cdr3_aa: CASTTDRNTEAFF

v_call: TRBV5-6
j_call: TRBJ2-1
d_call: TRBD2
clone_size: NA
cdr3_nt: TGTGCCAGCCAGAGTTTGGGAGGGCAGTTTGAGCAGTTCTTC
cdr3_aa: CASQSLGGQFEQFF